This is a list of T cell receptor beta chains from one sample in a study of PD-1 blockade in classical Hodgkin lymphoma. TCRdb's table, derived via immunoSEQ multiplex PCR, lists solely in-frame clones and lacks some. The sample contains some 38,000 clones, 76% of which appear only once. The sample consisted of peripheral blood mononuclear cells (PBMCs), taken before the second cycle of nivolumab. The receptors here all came from a human donor with classical Hodgkin lymphoma. Both conserved end residues are part of each CDR3. A D gene is named only where the DNA matches it firmly. Clone sizes are given selectively: once, few, many, or a class where the clone is expanded.

TRBV7-9	TRBJ2-7	-	-	CASSRYYYEQYF	TGTGCCAGCAGTCGATATTACTACGAGCAGTACTTC
TRBV7-2	TRBJ1-2	-	few	CASSLGGPPNYGYTF	TGTGCCAGCAGCTTAGGGGGGCCCCCGAACTATGGCTACACCTTC
TRBV19	TRBJ1-1	TRBD1	-	CASRDRGRGGNTEAFF	TGTGCCAGTAGGGACAGGGGGCGCGGGGGGAACACTGAAGCTTTCTTT
TRBV5-4	TRBJ2-7	TRBD1	few	CASSLGTGLYEQYF	TGTGCCAGCAGCTTGGGGACAGGCCTCTACGAGCAGTACTTC
TRBV10-3	TRBJ1-2	-	-	CAISDPQGDYTF	TGTGCCATCAGTGACCCCCAGGGTGACTACACCTTC
TRBV30	TRBJ2-3	-	-	CAWARSWEDTQYF	TGTGCCTGGGCCCGGAGCTGGGAGGATACGCAGTATTTT
TRBV6-5	TRBJ2-1	TRBD2	-	CASRTGLAAYNEQFF	TGTGCCAGCAGGACGGGACTAGCGGCTTACAATGAGCAGTTCTTC
TRBV5-4	TRBJ2-6	TRBD2	-	CASSPPPGGGTSGANVLTF	TGTGCCAGCAGCCCACCCCCGGGGGGAGGGACCTCTGGGGCCAACGTCCTGACTTTC
TRBV21-1	TRBJ2-3	-	-	CASMTSGEGPDTQYF	TGTGCCAGTATGACTAGCGGTGAGGGGCCAGATACGCAGTATTTT
TRBV7-2	TRBJ1-1	-	-	CASSRNLNTEAFF	TGTGCCAGCAGCCGCAACCTGAACACTGAAGCTTTCTTT
TRBV5-1	TRBJ1-2	-	-	CASSLGSYEGYTF	TGCGCCAGCAGCCTGGGGTCCTACGAGGGCTACACCTTC
TRBV7-2	TRBJ2-1	TRBD1	-	CATRTGYYNEQFF	TGTGCCACCCGGACAGGGTATTACAATGAGCAGTTCTTC
TRBV6-5	TRBJ1-2	-	-	CASIDWSGDGYTF	TGTGCCAGCATTGACTGGAGCGGGGATGGCTACACCTTC
TRBV7-2	TRBJ2-5	TRBD1	few	CASSISTGSQETQYF	TGTGCCAGCAGCATATCGACAGGGAGTCAAGAGACCCAGTACTTC
TRBV4-1	TRBJ2-2	TRBD1	few	CASSQVQGANTGELFF	TGCGCCAGCAGCCAGGTTCAGGGGGCGAACACCGGGGAGCTGTTTTTT
TRBV19	TRBJ2-7	TRBD2	-	CASSIGGVSYEQYF	TGTGCCAGTAGTATTGGGGGGGTCTCCTACGAGCAGTACTTC
TRBV5-1	TRBJ1-2	-	-	CASSLSGTANYGYTF	TGCGCCAGCAGCTTGAGCGGGACGGCTAACTATGGCTACACCTTC
TRBV11-2	TRBJ1-4	TRBD1	-	CASSSQQGANEKLFF	TGTGCCAGCAGCTCCCAACAGGGGGCGAATGAAAAACTGTTTTTT
TRBV6-1	TRBJ2-2	-	-	CASSARFTGELFF	TGTGCCAGCAGTGCAAGGTTCACCGGGGAGCTGTTTTTT
TRBV10-3	TRBJ2-6	TRBD2	-	CAISSPRGGAGDNVLTF	TGTGCCATCAGTTCTCCCCGGGGGGGGGCTGGGGACAACGTCCTGACTTTC
TRBV2	TRBJ2-5	-	-	CASSVLRAQETQYF	TGTGCCAGCAGTGTTCTCAGGGCCCAAGAGACCCAGTACTTC
TRBV5-1	TRBJ2-5	-	-	CASSLGRTQETQYF	TGCGCCAGCAGCTTGGGGCGGACCCAAGAGACCCAGTACTTC
TRBV12-5	TRBJ1-5	-	-	CASGPTSPGDQPQHF	TGTGCTAGTGGCCCGACATCACCTGGGGATCAGCCCCAGCATTTT
TRBV19	TRBJ2-7	-	large	CASSIRNGGFYEQYF	TGTGCCAGTAGTATTCGGAACGGGGGTTTCTACGAGCAGTACTTC
TRBV7-2	TRBJ1-2	-	-	CASSLGDTANYGYTF	TGTGCCAGCAGCTTAGGGGACACGGCTAACTATGGCTACACCTTC
TRBV6-5	TRBJ2-7	-	-	CASSWDGDTEQYF	TGTGCCAGCAGTTGGGACGGGGACACCGAGCAGTACTTC
TRBV29-1	TRBJ1-2	TRBD1	few	CSVEPGQGSYGYTF	TGCAGCGTTGAGCCCGGACAGGGAAGCTATGGCTACACCTTC
TRBV7-2	TRBJ2-2	TRBD1	-	CASSLAGTGVTGELFF	TGTGCCAGCAGCTTAGCCGGGACAGGGGTCACCGGGGAGCTGTTTTTT
TRBV2	TRBJ1-1	-	-	CASSVRRLNTEAFF	TGTGCCAGCAGTGTTAGACGGTTGAACACTGAAGCTTTCTTT
TRBV12-5	TRBJ1-6	-	-	CASGPGRSTSALHF	TGTGCTAGTGGGCCAGGGAGGTCAACGTCGGCCCTCCACTTT
TRBV5-5	TRBJ1-1	TRBD1	once	CASSLDRDRGNTEAFF	TGTGCCAGCAGCTTGGACAGGGACAGGGGGAACACTGAAGCTTTCTTT
TRBV6-5	TRBJ2-3	-	-	CASNGGATDTQYF	TGTGCCAGCAATGGGGGGGCCACAGATACGCAGTATTTT
TRBV2	TRBJ1-4	-	-	CAGGTHNEKLFF	TGTGCCGGAGGGACTCATAATGAAAAACTGTTTTTT
TRBV15	TRBJ1-4	TRBD1	-	CATSRDVPGQGNEKLFF	TGTGCCACCAGCAGAGATGTTCCGGGACAGGGGAACGAAAAACTGTTTTTT
TRBV10-3	TRBJ1-1	TRBD1	few	CAISDRDRGSTEAFF	TGTGCCATCAGTGACCGGGACAGGGGGAGCACTGAAGCTTTCTTT
TRBV2	TRBJ2-7	-	-	CASSLTRRNYEQYF	TGTGCCAGCAGCCTTACACGACGGAACTACGAGCAGTACTTC
TRBV10-3	TRBJ2-7	TRBD2	medium-sized	CAISESPLRAGDYEQYF	TGTGCCATCAGTGAGTCCCCTCTAAGGGCGGGGGACTACGAGCAGTACTTC
TRBV14	TRBJ2-3	-	-	CASSQRRVGTDTQYF	TGTGCCAGCAGCCAGAGGAGGGTGGGCACAGATACGCAGTATTTT
TRBV4-1	TRBJ2-1	TRBD1	-	CASTRDSFNSYNEQFF	TGCGCCAGCACCCGGGACAGCTTCAACTCCTACAATGAGCAGTTCTTC
TRBV5-6	TRBJ1-3	-	-	CASSFLSAGNTIYF	TGTGCCAGCAGCTTTCTTAGTGCGGGAAACACCATATATTTT
TRBV6-5	TRBJ2-7	-	-	CASSYSRQGGNEQYF	TGTGCCAGCAGTTACTCGAGGCAGGGCGGTAACGAGCAGTACTTC
TRBV4-3	TRBJ1-2	-	-	CASSQDSGYTF	TGCGCCAGCAGCCAAGATAGTGGCTACACCTTC
TRBV4-3	TRBJ1-5	-	-	CASSPSTDWTPQHF	TGCGCCAGCAGTCCTTCAACAGATTGGACGCCCCAGCATTTT
TRBV7-6	TRBJ2-2	-	-	CASSFRVDTGELFF	TGTGCCAGCAGCTTTAGGGTAGACACCGGGGAGCTGTTTTTT
TRBV18	TRBJ1-2	-	-	CASSLTGDVSYGYTF	TGTGCCAGCTCCCTAACCGGGGACGTTAGCTATGGCTACACCTTC
TRBV2	TRBJ1-2	-	-	CASSEEVLYGYTF	TGTGCCAGCAGTGAAGAAGTCCTCTATGGCTACACCTTC
TRBV11-2	TRBJ2-7	-	-	CASSLLTGWEQYF	TGTGCCAGCAGCTTACTCACAGGGTGGGAGCAGTACTTC
TRBV19	TRBJ2-7	-	-	CASSKRDASSYEQYF	TGTGCCAGTAGTAAACGGGACGCCAGCTCCTACGAGCAGTACTTC
TRBV6-5	TRBJ1-2	-	-	CASKRTDIGYTF	TGTGCCAGCAAACGTACGGACATTGGCTACACCTTC
TRBV5-4	TRBJ2-7	TRBD2	-	CASSLTSGGAREQYF	TGTGCCAGCAGCTTAACTAGCGGGGGGGCCAGGGAGCAGTACTTC
TRBV2	TRBJ1-6	-	-	CASSEASGRNSPLHF	TGTGCCAGCAGTGAAGCGTCGGGGCGTAATTCACCCCTCCACTTT
TRBV18	TRBJ2-7	TRBD2	-	CASSPQAGGGYEQYF	TGTGCCAGCTCACCTCAGGCTGGGGGGGGGTACGAGCAGTACTTC